Shown below are 29 T cell receptor delta chains from a single sample sequenced in a study of gamma delta lymphoproliferative disorders and STAT genes. Sequencing used genomic DNA taken from PBMCs of patients and controls. TCRdb reanalysed the multiplex PCR reads with CATT. Of 550 to 850 delta-chain clones in the sample, about 1.7% were seen once. The sequencing sample was made of blood. The receptors come from a human donor in good health.

This clone was seen a handful of times. One base separates it from a far larger clone, so it is likely a read error. The same CDR3 is also encoded by other DNA sequences in this sample. This chain links TRDV2 with TRDJ1; no definite D call. The V and J ends lost 0 bases and 0 bases respectively, with 13 bases between them. From germline, CDR1 is GEAIGNYY and CDR2 EKD. CDR3 length: 16 amino acids. The CDR3 sequence: CACDTVGGGYTDKLIF. The DNA of the CDR3 is TGTGCCTGTGACACCGTAGGTGGCGGATACACCGATAAACTCATCTTT.

This clone was found a few times. A single base is all that separates this from a far larger clone, so a read error is likely. The rearrangement links TRDV1 to TRDJ1; TRDD3 matches at 11 bases. Germline values: CDR1 TSWWSYY, CDR2 QGS. V trimming: 5 bases; J trimming: 0 bases; junction bases outside the gene matches: 23. This CDR3 region has 22 residues. The CDR3 coding sequence is TGTGCTCTTGGGCCATCGGGCCTTCGTGGGGGATACGTGTCGACCTACACCGATAAACTCATCTTT. It codes for CALGPSGLRGGYVSTYTDKLIF.

By proportion, this clone is medium-sized. This likely traces to a read error, being one base from a far larger clone. The rearrangement uses TRDV2 and TRDJ1, with TRDD3 as a possible D gene (6 bases). Germline CDR1 GEAIGNYY, CDR2 EKD. The CDR3 runs to 18 residues. The CDR3 DNA reads as TGTGCCTGTGGCACCATCCTAGGTGGGGGTCCCTACACCGATAAACTCATCTTT. Protein sequence: CACGTILGGGPYTDKLIF.

As for this clone: The protein that TCRdb holds for this DNA derives from a much larger clone and differs from the translated DNA at residue 6, which likely indicates a read error; the protein shown here is translated from the DNA. The V and J genes are TRDV1 and TRDJ1; 7 nucleotides match TRDD3. The CDR3 extends over 15 amino acids. J gave up 5 bases and V 9 bases, and 15 bases lay outside the gene matches. Germline values: CDR1 TSWWSYY, CDR2 QGS. CDR3 loop: CALLTVGYKSDKLIF. The CDR3 DNA reads TGTGCTCTCCTGACTGTGGGATACAAATCAGATAAACTCATCTTT.

Of note for this clone: A read error is likely here: a far larger clone is one base away. CDR3 amino acids: CALGELVRLRRMYWGITTDRLIF. For the CDR3, the DNA is TGTGCTCTTGGGGAACTCGTCCGGCTGCGGCGGATGTACTGGGGGATAACAACCGATAGACTCATCTTT. The J gene is TRDJ1, the V gene TRDV1, with 11 nucleotides matching TRDD3. Per germline, CDR1 TSWWSYY and CDR2 QGS. This CDR3 comprises 23 residues.

Details on this clone: The mismatch at residue 4 between this DNA's translation and the TCRdb protein of a much larger clone likely reflects a read error; the protein shown is translated from the DNA. The chain employs TRDV2 and TRDJ1; possible D gene TRDD3, 5 bases. The ends were cut back, 6 bases at V and 1 base at J, with 17 bases in the middle. Germline lookup yields CDR1 GEAIGNYY and CDR2 EKD. This CDR3 has 15 amino acids. CDR3 coding DNA: TGTGCCTGTTATAGCGTCGGGGAGTCCACCGATAAACTCATCTTT. Translating it yields CACYSVGESTDKLIF.

On this clone: A read error likely explains why the TCRdb protein, taken from a much larger clone, differs from this DNA's translation at residue 11; the protein shown is translated from the DNA. This chain links TRDV2 with TRDJ1; 13 nucleotides agree with TRDD3. Germline assignment: CDR1 GEAIGNYY and CDR2 EKD. The V and J ends lost 7 bases and 2 bases, in that order; junction bases with no gene match: 12. The CDR3 has 17 amino acids. The CDR3 loop reads CACSLGDTRRETDKLIF. The DNA of the CDR3 is TGTGCCTGCTCACTGGGGGATACGCGAAGGGAGACCGATAAACTCATCTTT.

With respect to this clone: TCRdb records a much larger clone's protein for this DNA, with a difference at residue 16 that likely arises from a read error; the protein given is the translation of the DNA. The chain has TRDV2 and TRDJ1; TRDD3 matches at 8 bases. This CDR3 region has 18 residues. Germline loops: CDR1 GEAIGNYY, CDR2 EKD. CDR3 bases: TGTGCCTGTGACACGGTGGGTACTGGGGGGTCGTACACCGATAAATTCATCTTT. Protein sequence: CACDTVGTGGSYTDKFIF.

There are a few counts of this clone. It differs at one base from a far larger clone, so likely a read error. The chain uses TRAV29/DV5 and TRDJ1; D assignment may be TRDD2 or TRDD3 (6 bases each). V was clipped by 3 bases and J by 1 base, with 43 bases between them. The germline V gene encodes CDR1 NSMFDY and CDR2 ISSIKDK. CDR3 length equals 24 residues. The CDR3 sequence is CAANVGLPGELRLGNTFPTDKLIF. CDR3 DNA sequence: TGTGCAGCAAACGTCGGCCTTCCGGGGGAATTGCGCCTGGGGAATACCTTCCCCACCGATAAACTCATCTTT.

This clone was recorded a few times. The protein given by TCRdb reflects a much larger clone and differs at residue 4 from this DNA's translation, likely from a read error; the protein shown is the DNA's translation. The rearrangement joins TRDV2 to TRDJ3; 13 bases match TRDD3. This CDR3 comprises 22 residues. CDR1 is GEAIGNYY, CDR2 EKD, per germline. In DNA, the CDR3 is TGTGCCTGTAACACCCCCCCGATACTGGGGGATACGCGAGCCTGGGACACCCGACAGATGTTTTTC. It translates to CACNTPPILGDTRAWDTRQMFF.

This clone was seen only a few times. The likely explanation is a read error, given a far larger clone one base away. The V call is TRDV1, the J call TRDJ1; 11 bases fit TRDD3. Germline lookup yields CDR1 TSWWSYY and CDR2 QGS. Trimming at V came to 0 bases and at J to 2 bases, leaving 23 bases not matched to a gene. The CDR3 totals 23 residues. CDR3 sequence reads: CALGELIRLRRMYWGITTDKLIF. The CDR3 DNA is TGTGCTCTTGGGGAACTCATCCGGCTGCGGCGGATGTACTGGGGGATAACAACCGATAAACTCATCTTT.

About this clone: TCRdb attributes to this sequence the protein of a much larger clone, which differs from the DNA translation at residue 14; a read error is likely, and the protein displayed is translated from the DNA. This chain links TRDV2 with TRDJ3; 12 bases fit TRDD3. Looked up from germline, CDR1 is GEAIGNYY and CDR2 is EKD. This CDR3 is built from 20 residues. The CDR3 DNA sequence: TGTGCCTGTGACACGGGCGGGCTGGGGGATACGAAATGGGGCACCCGACAGATGTTTTTC. It yields the protein CACDTGGLGDTKWGTRQMFF.

A note on this clone: This DNA's translation differs at residue 6 from TCRdb's protein, which comes from a much larger clone; a read error is likely, and the protein shown is translated from the DNA. The genes are TRDV2 and TRDJ3; 10 bases agree with TRDD3. CDR1 is GEAIGNYY, CDR2 EKD, per germline. This CDR3 spans 20 amino acids. The trim removed 3 bases at V and 0 bases at J, leaving 10 bases unmatched. CDR3 coding DNA: TGTGCCTGTGACTTCATACTGGGGGATCCGAGCTCCTGGGACACCCGACAGATGTTTTTC. The encoded protein is CACDFILGDPSSWDTRQMFF.

As for this clone: The amino acid sequence in TCRdb belongs to a much larger clone and departs from this DNA's translation at residue 5, likely a sequencing read error; the sequence shown is translated from the DNA. The chain joins TRDV2 to TRDJ1, with TRDD3 matching 9 bases. J gave up 7 bases and V 3 bases, and 20 bases lay outside the gene matches. The germline CDR1 and CDR2 sequences are GEAIGNYY and EKD. The CDR3 is made up of 18 amino acids. DNA of the CDR3: TGTGCCTGTGACGCGCTCGCCTCTGGGGGATCCGCTTTGGGTAAACTCATCTTT. Its protein product is CACDALASGGSALGKLIF.

In this sample, this clone turned up a few times. A far more abundant clone sits one base away, making this likely a read error. Other DNA sequences of this sample code for an identical CDR3. This chain links TRDV2 with TRDJ1; D possibly corresponds to TRDD3 (5 bases). There are 15 residues in the CDR3. Germline V CDR1 and CDR2: GEAIGNYY, EKD. The CDR3 loop reads CACDSVGESTDKLIF. For the CDR3, the DNA is TGTGCCTGTGATAGCGTCGGGGAGTCCACCGATAAACTCATCTTC.

By share, this clone ranks as medium-sized. This probably arose from a read error, given a far larger clone one base away. Other DNA sequences of this sample code for an identical CDR3. The chain joins TRDV2 to TRDJ3; 9 nucleotides match TRDD3. Germline CDR1 is GEAIGNYY and CDR2 is EKD. CDR3 length equals 17 residues. Here the CDR3 reads CACDTGGYSWDTRQMFF. In DNA form, the CDR3 reads TGTGCCTGTGACACCGGGGGATACTCCTGGGACACCCGACAGATGTTCTTC.

This clone came up a few times. Since a far larger clone is one base different, this is likely a read error. The chain joins TRAV29/DV5 to TRDJ1; 11 nucleotides align to TRDD3. The CDR3 length is 24 residues. Germline V gene lookup returns CDR1 NSMFDY and CDR2 ISSIKDK. After removal of 3 bases from V and 1 base from J, the junction contained 32 bases not matched to a gene. The CDR3 DNA follows: TGTGCAGCAAACGTCGGCCTTCCGGGGGAATTGCGCCTGGGGGATACCTTCCTCACCGATAAACTCATCTTT. The encoded protein is CAANVGLPGELRLGDTFLTDKLIF.

In the case of this clone: The translation of this DNA and the TCRdb protein of a much larger clone differ at residue 3, probably owing to a read error; the protein shown here is translated from the DNA. V is TRDV2 and J is TRDJ1; 13 bases fit TRDD3. J lost 2 bases, V lost 9 bases, and 14 bases had no gene match. The CDR3 sequence is 17 residues long. CDR1 is GEAIGNYY and CDR2 is EKD in the germline V gene. Here the CDR3 reads CARSLGDTRRGTDKLIF. For the CDR3, the DNA is TGTGCCCGCTCACTGGGGGATACGCGAAGGGGGACCGATAAACTCATCTTT.

In its sample, this clone ranks as large. The sample carries other DNA sequences with the same CDR3. The CDR3 sequence: CACDTVGGGYTDKLIF. The CDR3 DNA reads TGTGCCTGTGACACCGTAGGTGGGGGATACACCGATAAACTCATCTTT. This chain connects TRDV2 to TRDJ1, with 8 bases lining up with TRDD3. Germline V gives CDR1 GEAIGNYY, CDR2 EKD. The CDR3 length is 16 residues. With 0 bases clipped from V and 0 bases from J, the junction kept 5 bases outside the gene matches.

By share of the sample, this clone is medium-sized. A far larger clone is just one base off, so this is likely a read error. The V and J genes are TRDV2 and TRDJ3; D possibly corresponds to TRDD3 (6 bases). The CDR3 is made up of 17 amino acids. Trimming removed 0 bases at V and 0 bases at J, with 8 bases between. CDR1 and CDR2 (germline): GEAIGNYY, EKD. CDR3 region: CACDTEGYSWDTRQMFF. In DNA, the CDR3 is TGTGCCTGTGACACCGAGGGATACTCCTGGGACACCCGACAGATGTTTTTC.

This clone was seen more than once but under ten times. TCRdb's protein for this DNA is that of a much larger clone and differs from the translation at residue 8, likely a read error; the protein shown is the DNA translation. V is TRDV2 and J is TRDJ1; 12 nucleotides align to TRDD3. Per the germline V gene, CDR1 is GEAIGNYY and CDR2 is EKD. CDR3 length: 20 amino acids. V was clipped by 0 bases and J by 3 bases; unmatched bases: 16. This CDR3 reads CACDTVGRGDPGGYADKLIF. The CDR3 bases are TGTGCCTGTGACACCGTCGGGCGCGGGGATCCTGGGGGATACGCCGATAAACTCATCTTT.

The J gene is TRDJ1, the V gene TRDV2; 7 bases map to TRDD3. The CDR3 sequence is 16 residues long. Germline trimming cut 3 bases from V and 1 base from J; bases unmatched to any gene: 10. Per germline, CDR1 GEAIGNYY and CDR2 EKD. As DNA, the CDR3 is TGTGCCTGTGACCGCTTACTGGGGAAAGGCACCGATAAACTCATCTTT. It codes for CACDRLLGKGTDKLIF.

This clone was seen a few times. This chain joins TRDV2 and TRDJ3; 12 bases fit TRDD3. The CDR3 length is 20 residues. J was trimmed by 2 bases and V by 3 bases; bases with no gene match: 10. The germline V gene has CDR1 GEAIGNYY and CDR2 EKD. In nucleotides, the CDR3 is TGTGCCTGTGACTTCGTACTGGGGGATACAAGACCCTGGGACACCCGACAGATGTTTTTC. Its translation: CACDFVLGDTRPWDTRQMFF.

By proportion, this clone is medium-sized. With a far larger clone one base away, a read error is the likely cause. The rearrangement links TRDV1 to TRDJ1; 7 bases agree with TRDD3. The CDR3 loop spans 17 amino acids. Per the germline V gene, CDR1 is TSWWSYY and CDR2 is QGS. The CDR3 region is CALGELYWGRSTDKFIF. CDR3 coding DNA: TGTGCTCTTGGGGAACTATACTGGGGCCGTTCCACCGATAAATTCATCTTT.

Comments on this clone: The likely explanation is a read error, given a far larger clone one base away. The chain carries TRDV2 and TRDJ1, with D perhaps given as TRDD2 or TRDD3 (9 bases each). The germline V gene has CDR1 GEAIGNYY and CDR2 EKD. This CDR3 has 27 residues. The germline V and J ends were trimmed by 3 bases and 0 bases, with 49 bases remaining between them. The CDR3 reads CACDAFLLRLKWGIVYWGSPYTDKLIF. The CDR3 DNA sequence: TGTGCCTGTGACGCCTTCCTACTACGGTTGAAGTGGGGGATCGTCTACTGGGGGAGCCCCTACACCGATAAACTCATCTTT.

There are a few counts of this clone. This likely came from a read error, as a far larger clone is one base away. The CDR3 nucleotides are TGTGCCTGTGACACCGCCGGGCACGGGGATCCTGGGGGATACGCCGATAAACTCATCTTT. Protein: CACDTAGHGDPGGYADKLIF. This chain links TRDV2 with TRDJ1; 12 bases align to TRDD3. The CDR3 length is 20 residues. V shed 0 bases and J 3 bases; nucleotides not matched to a gene: 16. Germline V gene data show CDR1 as GEAIGNYY and CDR2 as EKD.

As to this clone: This likely stems from a read error, as it lies one base from a far larger clone. The chain employs TRAV29/DV5 and TRDJ1, with a possible D match to TRDD3 (7 bases). The germline CDR1 and CDR2 sequences are NSMFDY and ISSIKDK. Trimming shortened V by 3 bases and J by 1 base, and 43 bases separated the two germline ends. The CDR3 loop spans 24 amino acids. The CDR3 nucleotides are TGTGCAGCAAACGTCGGCCTTCCGGGGGAATTGCGCCTGGGGGGTACCTTCCCCACCGATAAACTCATCTTT. It specifies CAANVGLPGELRLGGTFPTDKLIF.

This clone ranks as large (0.1 to 1%). The sample contains more than one DNA sequence encoding this CDR3. The chain uses TRDV2 and TRDJ3; 13 positions agree with TRDD3. CDR3 length equals 22 residues. Trimming at V came to 0 bases and at J to 2 bases, leaving 12 bases not matched to a gene. Per germline, CDR1 GEAIGNYY and CDR2 EKD. The CDR3 loop is CACDTPPILGDTRAWDTRQMFF. CDR3 nucleotides: TGTGCCTGTGACACCCCCCCGATACTGGGGGATACGCGAGCCTGGGACACCCGACAGATGTTTTTC.

As to this clone: This likely came from a read error, as a far larger clone is one base away. Other DNA sequences in the same sample also yield this CDR3. This chain connects TRDV1 to TRDJ1; TRDD2 or TRDD3 may be the D gene (9 bases each). CDR3 length: 21 amino acids. Germline V CDR1 and CDR2: TSWWSYY, QGS. V lost 4 bases, J lost 3 bases, and 33 bases lay in between. CDR3 sequence: CALGVILPTYRGILRADKLIF. DNA for the CDR3: TGTGCTCTTGGGGTCATCCTTCCTACTTACCGGGGGATACTAAGGGCCGATAAACTCATCTTT.